This T cell receptor beta chain was sequenced during a study of cytomegalovirus exposure and HLA in healthy donors (TCRdb year 2017). Describing the broader study: An earlier analysis of more than 550 of the donors reported around 280 Gb of sequence data and some 110 million unique TCR beta sequences obtained from some 200 million T cells. In a later analysis, previously published TCR beta repertoires from 600 to 850 donors were re-analyzed and high-resolution HLA genotyping was added so that TCR occurrence patterns could be studied. Donor age, sex, ethnicity and CMV serostatus were compiled together with the repertoire data. An earlier analysis of about 620 of the donors applied high-throughput TCR beta sequencing to assess whether each TCR beta V gene segment acted as functional or pseudogenic. Both class I and class II loci were covered by HLA typing, at four-digit resolution. Roughly five DR-DQ haplotypes were handled as single units for association and clustering because linkage in the cohort was strong. Using immunosequencing, the study profiled T cell repertoires from roughly 650 subjects and related those repertoires to cytomegalovirus serostatus. Of the 300 to 500 genotyped donors, 81% were placed in the genetic ancestry cluster associated with self-reported Caucasian donors. An early release that covered approximately 600 HLA-typed donors contained approximately 300 gigabases of sequencing data and about 84 million unique TCR sequences. A separate validation cohort of about 110 different subjects was used in addition to the approximately 640-subject first cohort. A later genetic analysis took genome-wide SNP genotypes for about 55% of the 666 donors and used that subset as a discovery cohort. The later analysis used no new phenotypic data to find candidate immune exposures, relying instead on TCR beta sequences and their occurrence across donors. Typing coverage differed by locus: A, B, C, DRB1 and DQB1 were typed in roughly 620-630 donors, DQA1 in approximately 520, DPA1 in some 570, and DPB1 in 400 to 490. Every repertoire in the discovery cohort had been generated on one and the same sequencing platform. On average, around 240,000 unique TCR beta nucleotide sequences were sequenced per donor among a few hundred genotyped donors of the cohort, with roughly 18% of those sequences being non-productive. The study was designed to test whether signatures of past pathogen exposure could be identified by cataloging public T cell receptors. To predict cytomegalovirus infection status, the study brought together high-throughput TCR immunosequencing, statistical association of individual TCRs with disease status, and machine learning.

The cohort was made up of 650 to 700 healthy bone marrow donors. At the time of sampling, every cohort member was nominally healthy, though immune exposures that went unrecorded were likely present. The donor tested CMV seronegative, placing the donor among the 352 seronegative members of the cohort. Every donor gave a peripheral blood sample, and the peripheral blood mononuclear cells from that sample were used for TCR beta sequencing. The Qiagen DNeasy Blood Extraction Kit was used to extract genomic DNA from the blood cell samples. The germline V gene specifies SNHLY as CDR1 and FYNNEI as CDR2. Trimming removed 9 bases from V and 1 base from J, leaving 9 bases between the germline ends. The CDR3 runs 12 amino acids, cysteine and phenylalanine included. CDR3 DNA is the only sequence kept; it has 36 bases, read in frame from the first base. General findings and caveats noted by the study authors: In the study, approximately 160 TCR beta chains were listed as associated with cytomegalovirus. Assigning TCR associations to individual alleles was difficult when HLA alleles, especially DR and DQ, strongly co-occurred. A later analysis found that TCR association rates varied across HLA loci, with DRB1 alleles showing the most associated TCRs and HLA-C alleles the fewest. Across donors, most TCR sequences were observed very rarely, whereas some public TCRs were present in many individuals. In a later genetic analysis, fewer N-insertions in productive TCRs were reported among donors in an Asian-associated ancestry cluster than the roughly 700-donor mean. Immune exposure information for the cohort was limited to CMV serostatus. A later analysis found that HLA-associated TCR beta chains were more clonally expanded and had lower generation probabilities than equally common non-associated chains. A further reported finding was that TCR beta sequences accurately predicted the HLA-A and HLA-B alleles for most subjects in the first cohort. Broadly in line with IMGT annotations, most TCR beta V segments showed up in productive rearrangements about 87% or about 30% of the time in an earlier analysis of about 500 of the donors. The cohort was sequenced for TCR beta chains only, and without alpha or paired-chain data the features that could be detected were limited. Three of the identified cytomegalovirus-associated TCR beta chains were confirmed in vitro to be specific for cytomegalovirus antigens. In a later analysis, several top co-occurrence clusters were reported to appear linked to parvovirus B19, influenza, CMV and Epstein-Barr virus. Most CMV-associated TCR beta chains appeared to be HLA-restricted in a later analysis, and the HLA associations seemed to be driven largely by CMV exposure. Because the 87-base-pair reads could not distinguish some IMGT-functional V segments, including TRBV6-2 and TRBV6-3, those segments were excluded. Linkage disequilibrium might explain the correlated functional status among segregating V segments, but an unknown experimental factor could not be excluded. The authors suggested that the approach could potentially be extended to other disease states and immunological phenotypes. A group of highly shared sequence variants was considered likely to be a technical artifact of the sequencing pipeline. Because HLA typing was unavailable for some donors at each locus, only the typed subset was used in association tests. The presence/absence analyses assumed that sequencing depth was roughly uniform across donors, and that assumption may not be true. An association between a missense DCLRE1C variant and V-gene and J-gene trimming of TCR beta chains was found in a later genetic analysis and replicated in an independent cohort. Because counts were too low, about 15 rarely observed V segments, including chromosome 9 orphons, were left out of the earlier analysis of about 500 of the donors. Specific HLA alleles were associated with about 17,000 TCR beta sequences at a false discovery rate of 0.05 in a later analysis. The classifier was reported to diagnose cytomegalovirus status with high specificity and sensitivity in both the original cohort and the validation cohort.

Concerning this clone: The antigen it recognizes is unknown. One base away there is no much larger clone; base qualities are not given.

The receptor library was made with the immunoSEQ multiplex PCR assay. The multiplex PCR relied on a mix of 60 forward primers for TCR Vbeta segments and 13 reverse primers for TCR Jbeta segments. The CDR3 region of rearranged TCR beta genes was amplified from genomic DNA by a multiplex PCR assay. Amplified TCR beta libraries were sequenced as 87-base-pair reads on the Illumina HiSeq System. Per the authors' processing: In a later analysis, roughly 80 million unique TCR beta chains were counted across the 666 repertoires, and roughly 11 million of these chains were shared by at least two donors. A nearest-neighbor algorithm error-corrected the raw reads and collapsed the reads into unique sequences, merging closely related sequences to remove PCR and sequencing errors. To assign V, D and J gene segments, CDR3 sequences were aligned to IMGT reference sequences. Each retained sequence needed at least a six-nucleotide match to both a V gene segment and a J gene segment. A rearrangement counted as productive if the CDR3 had no stop codons and remained in frame with V and J, and every other rearrangement counted as non-productive. Following IMGT convention, CDR3 was defined as the stretch from the second conserved V-encoded cysteine to the conserved J-encoded phenylalanine. Sequences without an unambiguous match to a single V gene segment were excluded from the earlier analysis of approximately 560 of the donors. An earlier analysis of around 600 of the donors classified V segments as functional when productive rearrangements were above 56.7% and as segregating when the standard deviation between donors was above 5%. A statistical classification framework was built for diagnosing cytomegalovirus status from the catalog of TCR beta chain sequences. V and J gene assignment, in a later analysis, came from comparing TCR nucleotide sequences with IMGT/GENE-DB human TR gene sequences. A later analysis assigned CDR3 sequences and most-parsimonious VDJ recombination scenarios with the TCRdist pipeline. A later analysis defined each TCR beta chain by its CDR3 amino acid sequence plus V-gene family, and excluded reads lacking a unique V-gene family. In a later analysis, nearly 600 highly shared, low-generation-probability nucleotide sequences were removed to address suspected cross-contamination and a sequencing artifact. In a later analysis, a clonal expansion index was calculated for each public chain from normalized within-repertoire ranks of inferred template counts. In a later analysis, generation probabilities were computed using a VDJ recombination model fitted to out-of-frame rearrangements, and the results were checked against IGoR. Hypergeometric tests were used in a later analysis to score TCR-TCR, TCR-HLA and TCR-CMV co-occurrence, with a repertoire-size bias correction applied to the TCR pairs. To estimate false discovery rates, a later analysis permuted the HLA or CMV assignments 20 times. In a later analysis, co-occurring TCRs were grouped using DBSCAN, with TCRdist sequence similarity added in when clustering inside HLA-allele-positive subsets. Repertoires with fewer than 30,000 or more than 120,000 public chains, plus five repertoires with anomalous nucleotide sharing, were excluded from co-occurrence clustering. TCRdb provides this immuneACCESS table in a form limited to in-frame rearrangements. Some clones are lacking; in checked studies, under half of them reflect an unresolved V gene, and why the rest are absent is not known. The DNA was the basis for D and trimming; V, J and clone size are from that table. The sample includes about 170,000 clones, with roughly 80% observed a single time. Clones ranked in the top ten supply over 0.65% of the sample.

The TCR was taken from a young woman in good health and CMV-seronegative. The sample consisted of PBMCs. Rearrangement joined TRBV2 to TRBJ2-5, with TRBD1 tentatively as D gene (6 bases match). DNA sequence: TGTGCCAGTGGGGGCGTCCAAGAGACCCAGTACTTC. This sequence encodes CASGGVQETQYF.